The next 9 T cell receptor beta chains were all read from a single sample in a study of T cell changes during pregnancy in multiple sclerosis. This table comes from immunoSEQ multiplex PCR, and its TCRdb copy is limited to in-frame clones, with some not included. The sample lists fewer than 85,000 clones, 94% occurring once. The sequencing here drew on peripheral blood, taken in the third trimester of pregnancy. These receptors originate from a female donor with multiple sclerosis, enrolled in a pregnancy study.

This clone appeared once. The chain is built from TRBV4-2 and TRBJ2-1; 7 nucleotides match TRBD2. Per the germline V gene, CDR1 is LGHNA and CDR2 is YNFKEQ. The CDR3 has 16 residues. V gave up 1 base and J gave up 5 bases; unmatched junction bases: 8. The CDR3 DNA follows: TGTGCCAGCAGCCAAGGCCGGGGGGTGAGCGACAATGAGCAGTTCTTC. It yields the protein CASSQGRGVSDNEQFF.

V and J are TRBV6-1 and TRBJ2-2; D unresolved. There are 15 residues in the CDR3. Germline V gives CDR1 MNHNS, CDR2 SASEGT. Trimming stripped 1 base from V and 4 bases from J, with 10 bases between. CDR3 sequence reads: CASSEVPWSTGELFF. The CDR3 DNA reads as TGTGCCAGCAGTGAAGTTCCCTGGAGCACCGGGGAGCTGTTTTTT.

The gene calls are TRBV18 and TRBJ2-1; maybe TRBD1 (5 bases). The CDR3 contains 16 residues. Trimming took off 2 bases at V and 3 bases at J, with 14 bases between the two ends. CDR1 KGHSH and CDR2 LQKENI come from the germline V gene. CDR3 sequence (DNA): TGTGCCAGCTCACCAGGGGCAGGGATCAACTACAATGAGCAGTTCTTC. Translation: CASSPGAGINYNEQFF.

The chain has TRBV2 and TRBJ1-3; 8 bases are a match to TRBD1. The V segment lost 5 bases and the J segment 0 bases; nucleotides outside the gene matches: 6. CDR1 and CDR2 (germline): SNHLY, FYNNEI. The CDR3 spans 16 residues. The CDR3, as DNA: TGTGCCAGCAGTTTGGGACAGGCTTTCTCTGGAAACACCATATATTTT. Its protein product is CASSLGQAFSGNTIYF.

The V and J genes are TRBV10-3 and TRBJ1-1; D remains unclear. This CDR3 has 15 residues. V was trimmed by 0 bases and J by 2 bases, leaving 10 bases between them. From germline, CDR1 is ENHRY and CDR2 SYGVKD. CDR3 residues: CAISESKGANTEAFF. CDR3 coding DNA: TGTGCCATCAGTGAGTCGAAGGGAGCAAACACTGAAGCTTTCTTT.

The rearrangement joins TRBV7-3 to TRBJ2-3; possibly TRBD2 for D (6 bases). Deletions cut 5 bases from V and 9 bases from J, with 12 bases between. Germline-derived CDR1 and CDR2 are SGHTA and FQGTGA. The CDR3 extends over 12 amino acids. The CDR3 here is CASSPYAGTQYF. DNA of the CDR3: TGTGCCAGCAGCCCTTACGCGGGGACGCAGTATTTT. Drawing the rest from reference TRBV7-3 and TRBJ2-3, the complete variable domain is GAGVSQTPSNKVTEKGKYVELRCDPISGHTALYWYRQSLGQGPEFLIYFQGTGAADDSGLPNDRFFAVRPEGSVSTLKIQRTERGDSAVYLCASSPYAGTQYFGPGTRLTVL.

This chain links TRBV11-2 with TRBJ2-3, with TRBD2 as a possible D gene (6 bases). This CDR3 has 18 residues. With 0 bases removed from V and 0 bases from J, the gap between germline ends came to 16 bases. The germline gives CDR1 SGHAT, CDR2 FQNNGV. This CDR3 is CASSLDWGLISSTDTQYF. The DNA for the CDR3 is TGTGCCAGCAGCTTAGATTGGGGACTCATCTCCAGCACAGATACGCAGTATTTT.

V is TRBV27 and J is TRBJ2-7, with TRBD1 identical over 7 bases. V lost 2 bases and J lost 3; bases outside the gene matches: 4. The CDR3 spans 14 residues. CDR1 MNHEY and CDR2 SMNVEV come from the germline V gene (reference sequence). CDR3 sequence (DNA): TGTGCCAGCAGTTTAAGGAGACAGGGCTACGAGCAGTACTTC. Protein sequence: CASSLRRQGYEQYF.

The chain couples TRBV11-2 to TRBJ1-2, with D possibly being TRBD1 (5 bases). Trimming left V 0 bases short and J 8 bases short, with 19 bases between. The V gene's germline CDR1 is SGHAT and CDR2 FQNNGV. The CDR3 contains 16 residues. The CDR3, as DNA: TGTGCCAGCAGCTTAGATCCGTCGACAGCGCCGAGGGGCTACACCTTC. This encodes CASSLDPSTAPRGYTF.